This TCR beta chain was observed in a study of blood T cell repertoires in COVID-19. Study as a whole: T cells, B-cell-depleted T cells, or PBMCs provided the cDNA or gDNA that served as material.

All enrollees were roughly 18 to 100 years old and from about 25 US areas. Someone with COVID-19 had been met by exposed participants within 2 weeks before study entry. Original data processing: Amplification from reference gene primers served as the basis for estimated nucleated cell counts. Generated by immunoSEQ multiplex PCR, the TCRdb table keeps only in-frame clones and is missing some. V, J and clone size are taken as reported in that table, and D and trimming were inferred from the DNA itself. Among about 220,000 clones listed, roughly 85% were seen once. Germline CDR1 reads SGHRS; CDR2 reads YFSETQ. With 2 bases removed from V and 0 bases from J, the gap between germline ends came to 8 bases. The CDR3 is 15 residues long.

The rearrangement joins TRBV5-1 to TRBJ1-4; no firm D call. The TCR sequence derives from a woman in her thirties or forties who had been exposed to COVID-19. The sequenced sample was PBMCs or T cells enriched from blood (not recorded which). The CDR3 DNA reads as TGCGCCAGCAGCTTCGAGGGTTCAACTAATGAAAAACTGTTTTTT. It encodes CASSFEGSTNEKLFF.